Below, 20 T cell receptor beta chains from the same sample are listed, as sequenced in a study of T cell repertoires in cytomegalovirus infection. TCRdb itself ran the reads through MiXCR, one entry per CDR3 protein. The table includes around 740,000 distinct CDR3 sequences, about 40% detected once. Sequencing used PBMCs. The receptors shown here come from a human donor in good health (CMV status not recorded). Some clones in this sample may be carry-over from other donors' samples.

The chain couples TRBV19 to TRBJ2-2; D is ambiguous. CDR1 and CDR2 (germline): LNHDA, SQIVND (reference sequence). The ends were cut back, 7 bases at V and 3 bases at J, with 12 bases in the middle. This CDR3 is built from 14 residues. As DNA, the CDR3 is TGTGCCAGTACCGGGCGAAGGGACACCGGGGAGCTGTTTTTT. Translation gives CASTGRRDTGELFF.

The rearrangement uses TRBV28 and TRBJ1-1, with TRBD1 matching over 8 bases. In germline, CDR1 is MDHEN, CDR2 SYDVKM. V trimming: 5 bases; J trimming: 0 bases; junction bases outside the gene matches: 2. There are 14 residues in the CDR3. The CDR3 DNA reads as TGTGCCAGCAGTGTGACAGGGGTGAACACTGAAGCTTTCTTT. This codes for CASSVTGVNTEAFF.

The genes are TRBV7-8 and TRBJ2-7; 10 nucleotides align to TRBD1. CDR3 size: 15 residues. Per the germline V gene, CDR1 is SGHVS and CDR2 is FQNEAQ. Unmatched junction bases numbered 9, after V lost 5 bases and J lost 5 bases. The CDR3 sequence is CASSPRDRGGNEQYF. CDR3 DNA: TGTGCCAGCAGCCCCCGGGACAGGGGAGGCAACGAGCAGTACTTC.

V and J are TRBV2 and TRBJ1-6; maybe TRBD1 (5 bases). Germline assignment: CDR1 SNHLY and CDR2 FYNNEI. The CDR3 has 14 residues. V lost 4 bases, J lost 10 bases, and 14 bases lay in between. DNA of the CDR3: TGTGCCAGCAGTGTGGGGGAACTAAGGTCACCCCTCCACTTT. Translated, it gives CASSVGELRSPLHF.

This clonotype was seen many times. The rearrangement joins TRBV7-9 to TRBJ2-7; TRBD1 is a possible D gene (6 bases). The CDR3 is made up of 16 amino acids. Per the germline V gene, CDR1 is SEHNR and CDR2 is FQNEAQ (reference sequence). V was clipped by 5 bases and J by 0 bases, with 17 bases between them. The CDR3 DNA follows: TGTGCCAGCAGCCGCCAACAGGGCTCAACCTCCTACGAGCAGTACTTC. It specifies CASSRQQGSTSYEQYF.

This clonotype was picked up many times. The V call is TRBV7-9, the J call TRBJ2-1; 7 nucleotides match TRBD2. Germline V lookup: CDR1 SEHNR, CDR2 FQNEAQ (reference sequence). V shed 7 bases and J 3 bases; nucleotides not matched to a gene: 12. CDR3 length: 16 residues. The chain's CDR3 is CASNPGSGGGYNEQFF. The CDR3, as DNA: TGTGCCAGCAACCCCGGCAGCGGCGGGGGCTACAATGAGCAGTTCTTC.

The rearrangement joins TRBV11-2 to TRBJ1-5, with 12 bases aligning to TRBD1. The length of the CDR3 is 21 residues. Germline CDR1 SGHAT, CDR2 FQNNGV. Losses at the gene ends were 1 base for V and 6 bases for J; bases not matched to a gene: 19. The CDR3 region is CASSLGWLTGTGGAVCQPQHF. The CDR3 DNA sequence: TGTGCCAGCAGCTTAGGGTGGCTTACCGGGACAGGGGGCGCGGTATGTCAGCCCCAGCATTTT.

For this clonotype: One end of the junction is discordant with germline, which a read error may explain. The rearrangement joins TRBV10-3 to TRBJ1-2; D possibly corresponds to TRBD1 (5 bases). CDR1 is ENHRY and CDR2 is SYGVKD in the germline V gene. This CDR3 spans 12 amino acids. CDR3 region: CAISETGPFNPF. The CDR3 nucleotides are TGTGCAATCAGTGAAACAGGCCCCTTCAACCCCTTC.

J is TRBJ2-6 and V is TRBV6-2 or TRBV6-3; D call uncertain. Germline lookup yields CDR1 MNHEY and CDR2 SVGEGT. CDR3 size: 15 residues. Deletions cut 7 bases from V and 2 bases from J, with 12 bases between. The CDR3 DNA follows: TGTGCCAGCATAATTGCGGACGCTGGGGCCAACGTCCTGACTTTC. This sequence encodes CASIIADAGANVLTF.

This clonotype was seen a handful of times. V and J are TRBV6-1 and TRBJ1-5, with TRBD1 as a possible D gene (5 bases). The length of the CDR3 is 13 residues. Per the germline V gene, CDR1 is MNHNS and CDR2 is SASEGT. V was clipped by 4 bases and J by 7 bases, with 11 bases between them. For the CDR3, the DNA is TGTGCCAGCAGTGCCCGGGGCTGGCAGCCCCAGCATTTT. This gives the protein CASSARGWQPQHF.

The gene calls are TRBV28 and TRBJ2-7; no firm D call. This CDR3 spans 13 amino acids. V dropped 6 bases and J dropped 7 bases, with 16 bases sitting between them. Germline values: CDR1 MDHEN, CDR2 SYDVKM. The CDR3 DNA sequence: TGTGCCAGCAGCCTATACGTCCTACGGGAGCAGTACTTC. Translation: CASSLYVLREQYF.

Comments on this clonotype: Relative to the germline gene, one junction end is altered; a read error may explain this. Written as DNA, the CDR3 is TGTGCCAGAAGCTTACAGGGGAGAACAGATACGCCGTTTTTT. Translating it yields CARSLQGRTDTPFF. J is TRBJ2-3 and V is TRBV7-6; 7 bases are a match to TRBD1. The CDR3 consists of 14 residues. Germline assignment: CDR1 SGHVS and CDR2 FNYEAQ.

The rearrangement uses TRBV27 and TRBJ1-4; 10 nucleotides line up with TRBD1. Germline V lookup: CDR1 MNHEY, CDR2 SMNVEV (reference sequence). V shed 6 bases, J shed 8 bases, and the junction held 9 bases outside the gene matches. The CDR3 covers 15 residues. This CDR3 is CASRPRDRGMEKLFF. The CDR3 DNA reads TGTGCCAGCAGGCCGAGGGACAGGGGTATGGAAAAACTGTTTTTT.

This clonotype was counted a few times. The J gene is TRBJ1-3, the V gene TRBV28, with D unclear. This CDR3 is 15 amino acids long. Per the germline V gene, CDR1 is MDHEN and CDR2 is SYDVKM. V was trimmed by 8 bases and J by 0 bases, leaving 14 bases between them. The chain's CDR3 is CASLTVISSGNTIYF. The CDR3 DNA reads TGTGCCAGCCTTACCGTGATTAGCTCTGGAAACACCATATATTTT.

This clonotype is a singleton in its sample. It may be a read error: a sequence one base away is much more abundant. This sequence joins TRBV7-2 and TRBJ2-5; TRBD2 agrees at 9 bases. Germline V gene lookup returns CDR1 SGHTA and CDR2 FQGNSA. This CDR3 contains 14 residues. CDR3 region: CVSSLEGLAATQYF. CDR3 DNA: TGTGTCAGCAGCTTAGAGGGACTAGCCGCGACCCAGTACTTC. Variable domain in full (rest from reference TRBV7-2 and TRBJ2-5): GAGVSQSPSNKVTEKGKDVELRCDPISGHTALYWYRQSLGQGLEFLIYFQGNSAPDKSGLPSDRFSAERTGGSVSTLTIQRTQQEDSAVYLCVSSLEGLAATQYFGPGTRLLVL.

V gene TRBV20-1 combines with J gene TRBJ1-5; 10 bases align to TRBD1. Trimming took 0 bases from V and 4 from J; bases not matched to a gene: 6. CDR3 length: 16 residues. Germline values: CDR1 DFQATT, CDR2 SNEGSKA (reference sequence). This chain's CDR3 is CSARDPDRGENQPQHF. The CDR3 nucleotides read TGCAGTGCTAGAGATCCGGACAGGGGGGAAAATCAGCCCCAGCATTTT.

This clonotype has more than one count but fewer than ten. V is TRBV6-6 and J is TRBJ2-7, with 8 positions matching TRBD1. This CDR3 has 13 amino acids. CDR1 MNHNY and CDR2 SVGAGI come from the germline V gene (reference sequence). The V gene end was trimmed by 5 bases and the J gene end by 5 bases; junction bases not matched to a gene: 5. Written as DNA, the CDR3 is TGTGCCAGCAGTGACAGGGGTGGGGACGAGCAGTACTTC. This translates into CASSDRGGDEQYF.

The J gene is TRBJ1-2, the V gene TRBV2; 12 nucleotides line up with TRBD1. CDR1 and CDR2 (germline): SNHLY, FYNNEI. The CDR3 is 14 residues long. Losses at the gene ends were 5 bases for V and 7 bases for J; bases not matched to a gene: 5. The CDR3 loop is CASSSGTGGPGYTF. Here the CDR3 DNA reads TGTGCCAGCAGTTCCGGGACAGGGGGCCCTGGCTACACCTTC.

The table lists this clonotype with a few counts. The V call is TRBV6-5, the J call TRBJ1-2; possible D gene TRBD1, 5 bases. V lost 10 bases and J 3 bases, leaving 12 bases between the germline ends. The CDR3 is made up of 12 amino acids. Germline loops: CDR1 MNHEY, CDR2 SVGAGI. In DNA form, the CDR3 reads TGTGCCACCAGCCGAGGGGACTATGGCTACACCTTC. Its protein is CATSRGDYGYTF.

The table lists this clonotype with a count of one. J is TRBJ1-1 and V is TRBV6-6; tentative D call: TRBD1 (6 bases). The ends were cut back, 7 bases at V and 4 bases at J, with 13 bases in the middle. Germline CDR1 reads MNHNY; CDR2 reads SVGAGI (reference sequence). The CDR3 is 13 amino acids. The DNA for the CDR3 is TGTGCCAGCACCCAAGGGGGGGCCACTGAAGCTTTCTTT. Its protein is CASTQGGATEAFF.